This passage covers 14 T cell receptor beta chains from one sample sequenced in a study of T cells in Graves' hyperthyroidism and ophthalmopathy. RNA transcripts gave rise to amplified TCR beta CDR3 regions. The primer set for the first-round RT-PCR of the TCR CDR3 was HTBI. TCRdb reanalysed the multiplex PCR reads using MiXCR and keeps one entry per CDR3 protein. Among around 690,000 distinct CDR3 sequences listed, about 18% were seen once. The material sequenced was blood. The receptors come from a man in his fifties or sixties with Graves' hyperthyroidism.

This clonotype was recorded many times. The chain links TRBV19 to TRBJ1-1; a weak D match, TRBD1 (5 bases). Germline CDR1 LNHDA, CDR2 SQIVND (reference sequence). Trimming cost V 4 bases and J 5 bases, with 17 bases left between them. The CDR3 has 15 residues. CDR3 region: CASSTGFSLWTEAFF. The CDR3, as DNA: TGTGCCAGTAGTACAGGGTTTTCTCTCTGGACTGAAGCTTTCTTT.

This clonotype was found many times. DNA for the CDR3: TGTGCCAGCACCAAACAGGGGTGGGAGACCCAGTACTTC. This codes for CASTKQGWETQYF. The gene calls are TRBV28 and TRBJ2-5; 7 bases align to TRBD1. Trimming cost V 7 bases and J 5 bases; bases outside gene matches: 7. CDR1 and CDR2 from the germline V gene are MDHEN and SYDVKM. The CDR3 contains 13 residues. Supplemented by reference TRBV28 and TRBJ2-5, the full variable domain reads DVKVTQSSRYLVKRTGEKVFLECVQDMDHENMFWYRQDPGLGLRLIYFSYDVKMKEKGDIPEGYSVSREKKERFSLILESASTNQTSMYLCASTKQGWETQYFGPGTRLLVL.

Concerning this clonotype: This may come from a read error, since a much larger clone is one base off. J is TRBJ2-2 and V is TRBV29-1; 7 bases fit TRBD1. The V gene end was trimmed by 8 bases and the J gene end by 4 bases; junction bases not matched to a gene: 4. CDR1 is SQVTM, CDR2 ANQGSEA, per germline. The CDR3 length is 12 residues. CDR3 nucleotide sequence: TGCAGCCTTAACAGGGGCACCGGGGAGCTGTTTTTT. Its translation is CSLNRGTGELFF.

The sample holds one count of this clonotype. V is TRBV10-2 and J is TRBJ2-3; TRBD2 matches at 7 bases. This CDR3 region has 13 residues. Germline CDR1 WSHSY, CDR2 SAAADI. V was clipped by 7 bases and J by 6 bases; unmatched bases: 7. CDR3 protein: CASKELGGDTQYF. CDR3 nucleotide sequence: TGCGCCAGCAAAGAATTGGGAGGGGATACGCAGTATTTT.

The chain recombines TRBV10-3 with TRBJ2-7, with 12 bases aligning to TRBD1. Germline V gene lookup returns CDR1 ENHRY and CDR2 SYGVKD. The CDR3 is 15 residues long. Unmatched junction bases numbered 4, after V lost 3 bases and J lost 4 bases. The chain's CDR3 is CAISDRDRGRYEQYF. CDR3 coding DNA: TGTGCCATCAGTGACCGGGACAGGGGGCGGTACGAGCAGTACTTC.

This clonotype has ten or more counts. The CDR3 reads CASSYAASGSQETQYF. The CDR3 coding sequence is TGTGCCAGCAGTTACGCGGCTAGCGGGAGCCAAGAGACCCAGTACTTC. The chain carries TRBV6-2 or TRBV6-3 and TRBJ2-5, with 10 nucleotides matching TRBD2. Trimming removed 2 bases from V and 1 base from J; junction bases left unmatched: 4. The CDR3 is 16 amino acids. The germline V gene has CDR1 MNHEY and CDR2 SVGEGT.

This clonotype was detected many times. This chain joins TRBV20-1 and TRBJ2-7, with D unresolved. V lost 1 base and J lost 3, with 10 bases in between. The CDR3 sequence is 13 residues long. Germline loops: CDR1 DFQATT, CDR2 SNEGSKA (reference sequence). The CDR3 reads CSARVARRYEQYF. The DNA of the CDR3 is TGCAGTGCTAGAGTCGCCAGGCGCTACGAGCAGTACTTC.

This clonotype was observed at least ten times. The genes are TRBV2 and TRBJ2-3; D perhaps matches TRBD1 (5 bases). V dropped 9 bases and J dropped 0 bases, with 13 bases sitting between them. The CDR3 runs to 14 residues. Germline V CDR1 and CDR2: SNHLY, FYNNEI. CDR3 nucleotide sequence: TGTGCCAGATTGACAGTCAGCAGCACAGATACGCAGTATTTT. This codes for CARLTVSSTDTQYF.

V gene TRBV27 combines with J gene TRBJ1-5, with 10 bases fitting TRBD1. The CDR3 consists of 15 residues. V trimming: 6 bases; J trimming: 2 bases; junction bases outside the gene matches: 4. Germline CDR1 and CDR2: MNHEY and SMNVEV (reference sequence). CDR3 loop: CASSETGGGNQPQHF. CDR3 DNA: TGTGCCAGCAGCGAGACAGGGGGCGGCAATCAGCCCCAGCATTTT.

In DNA, the CDR3 is TGTGCCAGCAGTACACAAGGAGCGGGAACCTACGAGCAGTACTTC. Protein sequence: CASSTQGAGTYEQYF. This chain uses TRBV28 with TRBJ2-7; 7 bases map to TRBD2. The CDR3 spans 15 residues. Germline V lookup: CDR1 MDHEN, CDR2 SYDVKM. Trimming cost V 5 bases and J 2 bases; bases outside gene matches: 9.

This clonotype was found many times. The rearrangement joins TRBV19 to TRBJ2-5; D may be TRBD2 (5 bases). Deletions cut 6 bases from V and 5 bases from J, with 13 bases between. The CDR3 contains 13 residues. Per germline, CDR1 LNHDA and CDR2 SQIVND (reference sequence). CDR3 sequence (DNA): TGTGCCAGTAGCCCCGACTATTCCGAGACCCAGTACTTC. Its protein product is CASSPDYSETQYF.

This clonotype has a single count. V gene TRBV4-1 combines with J gene TRBJ2-3; TRBD2 matches 10 bases. The CDR3 consists of 16 residues. CDR1 MGHRA and CDR2 YSYEKL come from the germline V gene. Germline trimming cut 2 bases from V and 5 bases from J; bases unmatched to any gene: 7. CDR3 sequence (DNA): TGCGCCAGCAGCCAATTGGGACTAGCGACCCAAGATACGCAGTATTTT. It codes for CASSQLGLATQDTQYF.

This clonotype was recorded at least ten times. The rearrangement joins TRBV28 to TRBJ2-7, with D hard to call. The CDR3 is 16 amino acids. Germline V lookup: CDR1 MDHEN, CDR2 SYDVKM. The germline V and J ends were trimmed by 7 bases and 0 bases, with 19 bases remaining between them. The CDR3 DNA reads TGTGCCAGCACCGCTCGTCTTCTTACTCTCTCCTACGAGCAGTACTTC. Encoded protein: CASTARLLTLSYEQYF.

The chain's CDR3 is CSAREWGSFTGELFF. CDR3 sequence (DNA): TGCAGTGCTAGAGAGTGGGGTAGCTTCACCGGGGAGCTGTTTTTT. V is TRBV20-1 and J is TRBJ2-2; D not resolved. Deletions cut 0 bases from V and 4 bases from J, with 12 bases between. CDR1 is DFQATT and CDR2 is SNEGSKA in the germline V gene (reference sequence). The CDR3 runs 15 residues.